This TCR beta chain comes out of a study of blood T cell repertoires in COVID-19. With V trimmed by 5 bases and J by 5 bases, 6 bases remained unmatched. Looked up from germline, CDR1 is KGHSH and CDR2 is LQKENI. The CDR3 length is 14 residues. Using immunoSEQ multiplex PCR, the repertoire was profiled, and TCRdb retains in-frame clones only, with some absent. Of 250,000 to 350,000 clones listed, about 86% are singletons. This TCR was sampled from a woman aged 50 to 65 with acute or convalescent COVID-19. Sequencing was done on a sample of peripheral blood. The rearrangement uses TRBV18 and TRBJ2-4; 7 bases fit TRBD1. Here the CDR3 reads CASSASGGENIQYF. In nucleotides, the CDR3 is TGTGCCAGCTCAGCTTCAGGGGGAGAAAACATTCAGTACTTC.